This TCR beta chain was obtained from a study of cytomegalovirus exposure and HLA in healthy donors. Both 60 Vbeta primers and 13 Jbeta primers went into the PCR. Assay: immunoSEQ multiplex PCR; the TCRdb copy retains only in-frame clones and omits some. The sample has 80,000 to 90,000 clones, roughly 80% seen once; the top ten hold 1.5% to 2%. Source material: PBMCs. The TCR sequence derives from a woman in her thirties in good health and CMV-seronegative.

CDR3 sequence reads: CASSHKAGGLDTQYF. The CDR3 nucleotides are TGTGCCAGCAGCCACAAAGCGGGAGGGCTCGATACGCAGTATTTT. The chain links TRBV4-2 to TRBJ2-3; 10 nucleotides match TRBD2. The V and J ends lost 3 bases and 6 bases, in that order; junction bases with no gene match: 6. The germline V gene encodes CDR1 LGHNA and CDR2 YNFKEQ. The CDR3 runs 15 residues.